This TCR beta chain is drawn from a study of blood T cell repertoires in COVID-19. Study-level information: COVID-19 samples, acute and convalescent, were from the United States, Italy and Spain. From T cells, B-cell-depleted T cells, or PBMCs came the material, which was cDNA or gDNA.

This clone was counted once. The CDR3 is 13 residues long. The V gene's germline CDR1 is MDHEN and CDR2 SYDVKM. The trim removed 6 bases at V and 8 bases at J, leaving 2 bases unmatched. Original methodology: Reference gene primers were amplified, and this amplification served to estimate nucleated cell counts. Libraries were prepared by immunoSEQ multiplex PCR; TCRdb keeps only in-frame clonotypes and omits some of them. Clone size and the V and J calls come from that table; the DNA yielded D and trimming. The sample consists of about 120,000 clones, more than 75% of them appearing once. V gene TRBV28 combines with J gene TRBJ1-6, with 9 bases identical to TRBD1. The sequenced sample was peripheral blood. The TCR was taken from a human donor in a cohort sampled during active COVID-19. In nucleotides, the CDR3 is TGTGCCAGCAGGGGACAGGGAGATTCACCCCTCCACTTT. Residues: CASRGQGDSPLHF.